These 2 T cell receptor beta chains originate from one sample sequenced in a study of cytomegalovirus exposure and HLA in healthy donors. Primers: 60 Vbeta forward and 13 Jbeta reverse. The protocol was immunoSEQ multiplex PCR, while the TCRdb copy is restricted to in-frame clones and leaves out a portion. The sample table sets out approximately 140,000 clones. The source material was PBMCs. The source of these receptors is a man aged 40-49 years in good health and CMV-seronegative.

The V call is TRBV7-5, the J call TRBJ1-4. TRBV7-5 is a listed pseudogene. The CDR3 contains 15 residues. CDR3 in amino acids: CARSLSGLGSEKLFF. CDR3 in DNA: TGTGCCAGAAGCTTATCCGGCCTAGGTAGTGAAAAACTGTTTTTT.

V gene TRBV6-4 combines with J gene TRBJ2-3; 8 nucleotides line up with TRBD2. CDR1 MRHNA and CDR2 SNTAGT come from the germline V gene. Germline trimming cut 0 bases from V and 1 base from J; bases unmatched to any gene: 0. This CDR3 has 15 residues. CDR3 amino acids: CASSDSRGGTDTQYF. The CDR3 region has the DNA TGTGCCAGCAGTGACTCGCGGGGGGGCACAGATACGCAGTATTTT.